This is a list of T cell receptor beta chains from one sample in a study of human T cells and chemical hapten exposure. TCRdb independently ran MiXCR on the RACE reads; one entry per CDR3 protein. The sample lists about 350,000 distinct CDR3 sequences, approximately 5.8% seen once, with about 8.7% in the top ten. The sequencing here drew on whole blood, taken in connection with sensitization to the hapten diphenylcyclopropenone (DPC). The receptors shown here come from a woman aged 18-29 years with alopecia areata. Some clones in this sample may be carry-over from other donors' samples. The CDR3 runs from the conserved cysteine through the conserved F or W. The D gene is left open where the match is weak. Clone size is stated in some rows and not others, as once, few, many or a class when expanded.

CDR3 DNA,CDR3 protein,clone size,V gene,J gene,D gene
TGCGCCAGCGGCTTGAGGGAAGGTACTGAAGCTTTCTTT,CASGLREGTEAFF,NA,TRBV5-1,TRBJ1-1,NA
TGTGCCACCAGGTTTAGCGGGGGTCTTGAAAATGAGCAGTTCTTC,CATRFSGGLENEQFF,few,TRBV15,TRBJ2-1,TRBD2
TGTGCCAGCACCCGGGGGACCTACGAGCAGTACTTC,CASTRGTYEQYF,few,TRBV6-2/TRBV6-3,TRBJ2-7,NA
TGTGCCACCTTCCCACGATCAAACACTGAAGCTTTCTTT,CATFPRSNTEAFF,NA,TRBV6-6,TRBJ1-1,NA
TGTGCCAGCTCACCAACGGGGGAAGTCCAGCCCCAGCATTTT,CASSPTGEVQPQHF,few,TRBV18,TRBJ1-5,NA
TGTGCCAGCAGTTACCGCTGGGAAGGGCAGCCCCAGCATTTT,CASSYRWEGQPQHF,few,TRBV6-2/TRBV6-3,TRBJ1-5,NA
TGCGCCAGCAGTGAGCTGGATCAGACAAACACTGAAGCTTTCTTT,CASSELDQTNTEAFF,NA,TRBV10-1,TRBJ1-1,NA
TGTGCCAGCAGTTACTCGAATGAAAGAAACACCATATATTTT,CASSYSNERNTIYF,NA,TRBV6-5,TRBJ1-3,NA
TGTGCCAGCTCCAATGAGGAACATAATACTGAAGCTTTCTTT,CASSNEEHNTEAFF,NA,TRBV6-5,TRBJ1-1,NA
TGTGCCAGCAGTTATATAGGGGATAGCAATCAGCCCCAGCATTTT,CASSYIGDSNQPQHF,many,TRBV6-2/TRBV6-3,TRBJ1-5,NA
TGTGCCAGCAGCTTGTTTAATACGCAGTATTTT,CASSLFNTQYF,many,TRBV7-2,TRBJ2-3,NA
TGTGCCAGCAGCCAGGAGACAGACCATGGCTACACCTTC,CASSQETDHGYTF,NA,TRBV4-2,TRBJ1-2,NA
TGTGCCAGCAGCTTTGGCTCGGGGGCCGGTGGCTACACCTTC,CASSFGSGAGGYTF,few,TRBV5-6,TRBJ1-2,NA